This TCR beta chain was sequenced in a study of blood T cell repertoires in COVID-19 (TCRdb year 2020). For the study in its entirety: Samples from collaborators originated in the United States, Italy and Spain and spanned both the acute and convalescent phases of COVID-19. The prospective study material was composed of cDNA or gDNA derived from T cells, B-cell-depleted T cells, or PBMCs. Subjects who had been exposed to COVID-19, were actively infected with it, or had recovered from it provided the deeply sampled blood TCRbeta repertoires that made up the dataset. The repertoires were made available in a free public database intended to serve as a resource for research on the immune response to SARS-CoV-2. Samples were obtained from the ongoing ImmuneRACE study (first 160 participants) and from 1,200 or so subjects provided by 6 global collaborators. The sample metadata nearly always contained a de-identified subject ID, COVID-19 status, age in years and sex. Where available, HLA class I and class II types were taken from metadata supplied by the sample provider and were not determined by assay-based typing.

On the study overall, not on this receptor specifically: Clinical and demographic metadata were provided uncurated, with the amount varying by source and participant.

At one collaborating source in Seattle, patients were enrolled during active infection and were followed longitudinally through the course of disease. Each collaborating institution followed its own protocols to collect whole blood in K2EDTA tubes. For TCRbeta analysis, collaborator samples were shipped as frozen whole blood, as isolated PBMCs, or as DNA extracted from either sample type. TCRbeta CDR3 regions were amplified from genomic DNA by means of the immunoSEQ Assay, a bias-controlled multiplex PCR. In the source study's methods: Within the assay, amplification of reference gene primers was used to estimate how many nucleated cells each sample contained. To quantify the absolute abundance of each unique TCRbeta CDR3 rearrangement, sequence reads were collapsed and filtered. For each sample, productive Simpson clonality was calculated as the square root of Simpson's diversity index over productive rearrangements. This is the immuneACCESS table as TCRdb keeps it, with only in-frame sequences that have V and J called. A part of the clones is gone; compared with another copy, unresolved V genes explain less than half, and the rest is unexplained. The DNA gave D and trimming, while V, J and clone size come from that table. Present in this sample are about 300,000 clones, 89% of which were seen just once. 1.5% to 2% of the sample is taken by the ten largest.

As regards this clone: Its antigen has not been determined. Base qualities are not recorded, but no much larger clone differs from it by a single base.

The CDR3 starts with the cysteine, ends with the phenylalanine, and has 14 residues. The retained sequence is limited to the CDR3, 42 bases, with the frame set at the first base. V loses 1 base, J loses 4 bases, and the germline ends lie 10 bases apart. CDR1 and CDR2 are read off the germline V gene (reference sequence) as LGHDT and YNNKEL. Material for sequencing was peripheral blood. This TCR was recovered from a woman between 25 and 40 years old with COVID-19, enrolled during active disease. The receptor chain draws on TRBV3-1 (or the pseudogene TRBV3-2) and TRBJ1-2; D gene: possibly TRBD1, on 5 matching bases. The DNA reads TGTGCCAGCAGCCAAGTAGGGGATCCCTATGGCTACACCTTC. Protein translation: CASSQVGDPYGYTF.